A single T cell receptor (beta chain) is shown here with its context. Antigen: not known. This specimen comes from a study of CD8 T cells in Susac syndrome. The study's findings and limits: The study recognized that its TCR sequencing and HLA analysis covered a relatively small number of individuals.

The authors reverse transcribed roughly 0.5 to 1 ug RNA with random hexamers. With immunoSEQ multiplex PCR, TCR beta CDR3 was amplified across 54 Vbeta and 13 Jbeta. TCRdb re-derived calls from the immunoSEQ multiplex PCR reads in MiXCR, one entry per CDR3 protein. Of approximately 200,000 distinct CDR3 sequences in the sample, 95% are singletons; the top ten hold approximately 0.08%. Sequencing targeted TCR beta in blood CD8+ and CD4+ T cells. It was negative isolation that provided the CD8+ and CD4+ T cells, whereas TEMRA cells were enriched by FACS. Looked up from germline, CDR1 is SQVTM and CDR2 is ANQGSEA. The ends were cut back, 3 bases at V and 2 bases at J, with 10 bases in the middle. The length of the CDR3 is 13 residues.

The sequence derives from a human donor with multiple sclerosis. The sequenced sample was CD4+ T cells from PBMCs. This chain joins TRBV29-1 and TRBJ1-1, with D perhaps TRBD1 (6 bases). The CDR3 is CSVEAGGNTEAFF. DNA for the CDR3: TGCAGCGTTGAGGCGGGGGGCAACACTGAAGCTTTCTTT.